Detailed here is one TCR beta chain. The data belong to a study of blood T cell repertoires in COVID-19. Study background: T cells, B-cell-depleted T cells, or PBMCs provided the cDNA or gDNA that served as material.

The V end was cut by 2 bases, the J end by 5 bases, with 12 bases between. Germline values: CDR1 MNHEY, CDR2 SMNVEV (reference sequence). This CDR3 comprises 14 residues. Here immunoSEQ multiplex PCR was the method, and the copy in TCRdb shows in-frame clones only, minus some. The table records about 190,000 clones, around 88% of them present only once. The receptor was isolated from a man aged 45-65 years with active or convalescent COVID-19. V and J are TRBV27 and TRBJ1-1, with D maybe TRBD1 (5 bases). Specimen: peripheral blood. CDR3 in amino acids: CASSLGAAGTEAFF. For the CDR3, the DNA is TGTGCCAGCAGTTTAGGGGCAGCCGGTACTGAAGCTTTCTTT.